One sample yielded the 2 T cell receptor beta chains listed below, sequenced in a study of T cell clusters in autoimmune cytopenias. About 37,500 genome equivalents of blood DNA were amplified for TRB. TRB was amplified by touch-down multiplex PCR, primer pools A and B combined. Using the multiplex PCR reads, TCRdb records one entry per CDR3 protein without DNA. In all, the sample yields 9,500 to 11,000 distinct CDR3 sequences. The data also belong to a second study, concerning T cell repertoires in aging, cancer and after chemotherapy.

The specimen sequenced was peripheral blood. The receptors derive from a human donor in good health.

CDR3 sequence: CASTNGRGPYEQYF. J is TRBJ2-7 and V is TRBV19. The CDR3 contains 14 residues. The germline gives CDR1 LNHDA, CDR2 SQIVND (reference sequence).

The rearrangement joins TRBV29-1 to TRBJ1-1; TCRdb's D gene call, TRBD1, goes unchecked for lack of DNA. CDR1 and CDR2 from the germline V gene are SQVTM and ANQGSEA. This CDR3 has 13 amino acids. CDR3 amino acids: CSAQQGRDTEAFF.